Following are 8 T cell receptor beta chains from one sample sequenced in a study of response to subunit inactivated influenza vaccine. Each CDR3 protein is one row after TCRdb ran MiXCR on the RT-PCR reads. The sample has 500,000 to 650,000 distinct CDR3 sequences; 7.5% to 8.5% are singletons. The material was PBMCs from blood, obtained about 23 months after vaccination. The receptors originated from a man aged 50-75 years who received an inactivated influenza vaccine.

There are many counts of this clonotype. V gene TRBV5-6 combines with J gene TRBJ1-2, with TRBD1 matching over 8 bases. This CDR3 spans 15 amino acids. After removal of 4 bases from V and 4 bases from J, the junction contained 9 bases not matched to a gene. Germline lookup yields CDR1 SGHDT and CDR2 YYEEEE. The CDR3 nucleotides are TGTGCCAGCAGCCCACCAGGACAGGGACTCTATGGCTACACCTTC. This encodes CASSPPGQGLYGYTF.

This clonotype was counted at least ten times. The chain carries TRBV5-1 and TRBJ2-7; the match to TRBD1 covers 8 bases. V dropped 0 bases and J dropped 0; count of bases not matched to a gene: 2. CDR1 and CDR2 from the germline V gene are SGHRS and YFSETQ. The CDR3 has 15 residues. CDR3 loop: CASSLGTGSSYEQYF. Here the CDR3 DNA reads TGCGCCAGCAGCTTGGGGACAGGGAGCTCCTACGAGCAGTACTTC.

As regards this clonotype: An end of the junction does not agree with germline; a read error may underlie this. The chain carries TRBV10-3 and TRBJ2-2, with 8 positions matching TRBD1. Germline CDR1 reads ENHRY; CDR2 reads SYGVKD. CDR3 size: 14 residues. CDR3 amino acids: CAVRGQADTGELFF. CDR3 sequence (DNA): TGTGCCGTCAGGGGGCAGGCGGACACCGGGGAGCTGTTTTTT.

This clonotype was observed many times. V is TRBV28 and J is TRBJ2-1; 9 positions agree with TRBD2. CDR1 MDHEN and CDR2 SYDVKM come from the germline V gene. The length of the CDR3 is 16 residues. V trimming: 1 base; J trimming: 5 bases; junction bases outside the gene matches: 6. Here the CDR3 DNA reads TGTGCCAGCAGTTTATTGGCGGGAGGGCCCCACAATGAGCAGTTCTTC. It is translated as CASSLLAGGPHNEQFF.

This clonotype came up a few times. This chain joins TRBV7-2 and TRBJ2-7; D is unclear. V was trimmed by 5 bases and J by 12 bases, leaving 17 bases between them. This CDR3 region has 12 residues. CDR1 and CDR2 from the germline V gene are SGHTA and FQGNSA. CDR3 DNA sequence: TGTGCCAGCAGCCCCGGCGTTAGTCGTCCGTACTTC. Residues: CASSPGVSRPYF.

Many counts were recorded for this clonotype. The chain combines TRBV20-1 with TRBJ2-3; TRBD2 aligns across 8 bases. This CDR3 comprises 16 residues. CDR1 and CDR2 (germline): DFQATT, SNEGSKA (reference sequence). V trimming: 5 bases; J trimming: 0 bases; junction bases outside the gene matches: 10. The CDR3 sequence: CSAEPQLAASTDTQYF. Written as DNA, the CDR3 is TGCAGTGCTGAACCACAACTAGCGGCTAGCACAGATACGCAGTATTTT.

The chain joins TRBV7-9 to TRBJ2-5; either TRBD1 or TRBD2 may fit D (6 bases each). CDR3 length: 13 residues. With 5 bases removed from V and 9 bases from J, the gap between germline ends came to 16 bases. Germline CDR1 is SEHNR and CDR2 is FQNEAQ (reference sequence). The CDR3 region has the DNA TGTGCCAGCAGCCTATGGGGGGCGGATTCCCAGTACTTC. The encoded protein is CASSLWGADSQYF. Full variable domain (rest looked up from reference TRBV7-9 and TRBJ2-5): DTGVSQNPRHKITKRGQNVTFRCDPISEHNRLYWYRQTLGQGPEFLTYFQNEAQLEKSRLLSDRFSAERPKGSFSTLEIQRTEQGDSAMYLCASSLWGADSQYFGPGTRLLVL.

This clonotype occurred many times. The rearrangement joins TRBV20-1 to TRBJ2-3; 9 bases match TRBD1. Per the germline V gene, CDR1 is DFQATT and CDR2 is SNEGSKA (reference sequence). V lost 3 bases, J lost 2 bases, and 6 bases stayed unmatched. There are 15 residues in the CDR3. The CDR3 spells CSARRGTGTTDTQYF. As DNA, the CDR3 is TGCAGTGCTAGGAGGGGGACAGGGACCACAGATACGCAGTATTTT.